These 26 T cell receptor beta chains were all obtained from the same sample, sequenced in a study of neoadjuvant nivolumab and ipilimumab in lung cancer. The method was immunoSEQ multiplex PCR; TCRdb's version includes in-frame clones alone and lacks a portion of them. The data hold over 25,000 clones, with around 76% observed a single time. The sample here was tumor tissue, taken after neoadjuvant nivolumab, alone or with ipilimumab, at or shortly before surgery. The receptors were gathered from an adult with non-small cell lung cancer.

This chain connects TRBV5-6 to TRBJ2-7; no clear D gene. The germline V gene encodes CDR1 SGHDT and CDR2 YYEEEE. CDR3 size: 13 residues. V lost 3 bases and J 2 bases, leaving 9 bases between the germline ends. The CDR3 region has the DNA TGTGCCAGCAGCTCTCTGATGGCCTACGAGCAGTACTTC. It codes for CASSSLMAYEQYF.

The sample holds a few counts of this clone. This chain uses TRBV9 with TRBJ2-3, with no clear D. The CDR3 sequence is 15 residues long. V was pared by 0 bases and J by 0 bases, with 8 bases between. Germline V gene data show CDR1 as SGDLS and CDR2 as YYNGEE. The CDR3 is CASSVGPVSTDTQYF. The CDR3 coding sequence is TGTGCCAGCAGCGTAGGTCCAGTTAGCACAGATACGCAGTATTTT.

The chain is built from TRBV5-4 and TRBJ2-5; TRBD1 or TRBD2 may be the D gene (6 bases each). Trimming shortened V by 5 bases and J by 5 bases, and 13 bases separated the two germline ends. The V gene's germline CDR1 is SGHNT and CDR2 YYREEE (reference sequence). This CDR3 comprises 13 residues. Written as DNA, the CDR3 is TGTGCCAGCAGTATTAGGGGGGTGGAGACCCAGTACTTC. It encodes CASSIRGVETQYF.

This clone was found a few times. This chain links TRBV7-3 with TRBJ2-2; tentatively, D is TRBD1 or TRBD2 (5 bases each). CDR3 length: 15 residues. V was clipped by 2 bases and J by 3 bases, with 10 bases between them. Germline V CDR1 and CDR2: SGHTA, FQGTGA. The CDR3 DNA is TGTGCCAGCAGCTTAGTGATGGGGGACACCGGGGAGCTGTTTTTT. As protein: CASSLVMGDTGELFF.

This chain joins TRBV13 and TRBJ2-7; D might be TRBD1 (6 bases). V lost 2 bases to trimming and J lost 3 bases, with 11 bases between them. Germline V gene lookup returns CDR1 PRHDT and CDR2 FYEKMQ (reference sequence). There are 14 residues in the CDR3. In DNA form, the CDR3 reads TGTGCCAGCAGCTTAAGGGGACACCTCTACGAGCAGTACTTC. This encodes CASSLRGHLYEQYF.

The rearrangement links TRBV19 to TRBJ1-1, with a weak D call TRBD1 (5 bases). With 5 bases removed from V and 3 bases from J, the gap between germline ends came to 10 bases. The CDR3 has 13 amino acids. CDR1 is LNHDA, CDR2 SQIVND, per germline (reference sequence). DNA of the CDR3: TGTGCCAGTAGTTCCGGGGGGGACACTGAAGCTTTCTTT. It encodes CASSSGGDTEAFF. Full variable domain (remainder filled in from reference TRBV19 and TRBJ1-1): DGGITQSPKYLFRKEGQNVTLSCEQNLNHDAMYWYRQDPGQGLRLIYYSQIVNDFQKGDIAEGYSVSREKKESFPLTVTSAQKNPTAFYLCASSSGGDTEAFFGQGTRLTVV.

The V gene is TRBV7-2, the J gene TRBJ2-5; no definite D call. Trimming took off 2 bases at V and 4 bases at J, with 5 bases between the two ends. CDR1 is SGHTA, CDR2 FQGNSA, per germline. This CDR3 region has 12 residues. The CDR3 nucleotides read TGTGCCAGCAGCTTAAGGCGAGAGACCCAGTACTTC. The encoded protein is CASSLRRETQYF.

The chain uses TRBV5-1 and TRBJ2-2; weak D call: TRBD1 (5 bases). Trimming stripped 4 bases from V and 5 bases from J, with 12 bases between. Germline assignment: CDR1 SGHRS and CDR2 YFSETQ. The CDR3 consists of 14 residues. CDR3 region: CASSPPRETGELFF. CDR3 bases: TGCGCCAGCAGCCCCCCCAGGGAAACCGGGGAGCTGTTTTTT.

The chain combines TRBV7-9 with TRBJ1-4; 9 positions agree with TRBD1. The CDR3 covers 14 residues. V lost 3 bases and J lost 5; bases outside the gene matches: 1. Per the germline V gene, CDR1 is SEHNR and CDR2 is FQNEAQ (reference sequence). DNA for the CDR3: TGTGCCAGCAGCTTGGGACAGGGAAATGAAAAACTGTTTTTT. The encoded protein is CASSLGQGNEKLFF.

The rearrangement joins TRBV30 to TRBJ1-5, with D possibly matching TRBD1 (6 bases). V gave up 2 bases and J gave up 3 bases, with 14 bases separating them. The CDR3 is 15 amino acids. CDR1 and CDR2 (germline): GTSNPN, SVGIG (reference sequence). CDR3 in DNA: TGTGCCTGGAGTCTCCCGGGACATTTCAATCAGCCCCAGCATTTT. Translating it yields CAWSLPGHFNQPQHF.

The chain employs TRBV5-4 and TRBJ2-5; D is uncertain. The V end was cut by 2 bases, the J end by 3 bases, with 8 bases between. CDR3 size: 13 residues. The V gene's germline CDR1 is SGHNT and CDR2 YYREEE (reference sequence). CDR3 nucleotide sequence: TGTGCCAGCAGCTTCTACAGTGAAGAGACCCAGTACTTC. It codes for CASSFYSEETQYF.

The CDR3 DNA reads TGTGCCAGCAGTTACTCGGGGAGCTCCTACGAGCAGTACTTC. This translates into CASSYSGSSYEQYF. The chain recombines TRBV6-5 with TRBJ2-7; D may be TRBD2 (5 bases). V lost 0 bases to trimming and J lost 0 bases, with 6 bases between them. CDR1 and CDR2 from the germline V gene are MNHEY and SVGAGI. The CDR3 covers 14 residues.

In DNA, the CDR3 is TGTGCCAGTAGCCGGGGACAGGGGACTACGGCGCCCCAGTACTTC. This codes for CASSRGQGTTAPQYF. The chain employs TRBV19 and TRBJ2-5; 10 nucleotides align to TRBD1. The junction had 13 bases not matched to a gene; V was cut back by 6 bases and J by 9 bases. This CDR3 has 15 amino acids. Germline loops: CDR1 LNHDA, CDR2 SQIVND (reference sequence).

This chain connects TRBV28 to TRBJ1-5, with TRBD1 as a possible D gene (5 bases). Per the germline V gene, CDR1 is MDHEN and CDR2 is SYDVKM. The CDR3 is 14 amino acids. Trimming pared 2 bases from V and 3 bases from J, leaving 8 bases between. This chain's CDR3 is CASSLQGINQPQHF. The CDR3 region has the DNA TGTGCCAGCAGTTTACAGGGAATCAATCAGCCCCAGCATTTT.

V and J are TRBV2 and TRBJ2-2; 10 nucleotides match TRBD1. CDR3 length: 15 amino acids. Germline-derived CDR1 and CDR2 are SNHLY and FYNNEI. Trimming removed 8 bases from V and 2 bases from J; junction bases left unmatched: 5. The CDR3 is CASGGTGANTGELFF. The CDR3 region has the DNA TGTGCCAGCGGAGGGACAGGGGCAAACACCGGGGAGCTGTTTTTT.

In its sample, this clone was seen once. V and J are TRBV5-1 and TRBJ1-6; D is possibly TRBD1 (6 bases). Trimming cost V 0 bases and J 6 bases, with 10 bases left between them. From germline, CDR1 is SGHRS and CDR2 YFSETQ. The CDR3 is 15 amino acids. The CDR3 sequence: CASSLVGRGNSPLHF. CDR3 DNA: TGCGCCAGCAGCTTGGTAGGCAGGGGTAATTCACCCCTCCACTTT.

The genes are TRBV11-3 and TRBJ1-1; D is ambiguous. With 0 bases removed from V and 6 bases from J, the gap between germline ends came to 8 bases. CDR1 is SGHNT, CDR2 YENEEA, per germline. CDR3 length: 13 residues. The CDR3 DNA reads TGTGCCAGCAGCTTAGATTCCTCTTCTGAAGCTTTCTTT. It encodes CASSLDSSSEAFF. The whole variable domain, remainder taken from reference TRBV11-3 and TRBJ1-1, is EAGVVQSPRYKIIEKKQPVAFWCNPISGHNTLYWYLQNLGQGPELLIRYENEEAVDDSQLPKDRFSAERLKGVDSTLKIQPAELGDSAVYLCASSLDSSSEAFFGQGTRLTVV.

V gene TRBV6-1 combines with J gene TRBJ2-5; D is unclear. Trimming removed 5 bases from V and 6 bases from J, with 7 bases in between. The CDR3 is made up of 11 amino acids. Germline lookup yields CDR1 MNHNS and CDR2 SASEGT. CDR3 nucleotide sequence: TGTGCCAGCAGTAGGGAACAGACCCAGTACTTC. Translating gives CASSREQTQYF.

The chain is built from TRBV15 and TRBJ1-5; D remains unclear. Germline lookup yields CDR1 LNHNV and CDR2 YYDKDF (reference sequence). V dropped 0 bases and J dropped 1 base, with 7 bases sitting between them. CDR3 size: 15 residues. Here the CDR3 DNA reads TGTGCCACCAGCAGAGACCCTGGCAGCAATCAGCCCCAGCATTTT. This codes for CATSRDPGSNQPQHF.

The chain employs TRBV5-6 and TRBJ2-1, with D hard to call. CDR1 SGHDT and CDR2 YYEEEE come from the germline V gene. V was pared by 4 bases and J by 9 bases, with 14 bases between. This CDR3 is 13 amino acids long. The CDR3, as DNA: TGTGCCAGCAGCCGAGCCACATTGCTTGAGCAGTTCTTC. Protein product: CASSRATLLEQFF. Variable domain in full (rest from reference TRBV5-6 and TRBJ2-1): DAGVTQSPTHLIKTRGQQVTLRCSPKSGHDTVSWYQQALGQGPQFIFQYYEEEERQRGNFPDRFSGHQFPNYSSELNVNALLLGDSALYLCASSRATLLEQFFGPGTRLTVL.

The gene calls are TRBV6-1 and TRBJ1-6, with D tentatively TRBD1 (6 bases). V lost 7 bases and J lost 7, with 11 bases in between. Germline loops: CDR1 MNHNS, CDR2 SASEGT. The CDR3 loop spans 13 amino acids. CDR3 protein: CASMQGRNSPLHF. CDR3 DNA sequence: TGTGCCAGCATGCAGGGGAGGAATTCACCCCTCCACTTT.

The V call is TRBV5-1, the J call TRBJ2-3; 10 bases line up with TRBD2. V shed 3 bases and J 5 bases; nucleotides not matched to a gene: 3. The CDR3 totals 14 residues. Germline V gene lookup returns CDR1 SGHRS and CDR2 YFSETQ. CDR3 sequence: CASSYSGGQDTQYF. The CDR3 nucleotides are TGCGCCAGCAGCTATAGCGGGGGGCAAGATACGCAGTATTTT.

DNA for the CDR3: TGTGCCAGCTCAGCCGGACAGAGCTCTGGAAACACCATATATTTT. Encoded protein: CASSAGQSSGNTIYF. The rearrangement links TRBV18 to TRBJ1-3; maybe TRBD1 (6 bases). Germline-derived CDR1 and CDR2 are KGHSH and LQKENI. This CDR3 is built from 15 residues. Between the trimmed V and J ends, which lost 5 bases and 0 bases, there was a span of 11 bases.

The genes are TRBV7-1 and TRBJ2-1, with D maybe TRBD1 (5 bases). TRBV7-1 is an ORF; its function is uncertain. The CDR3 is 15 residues long. Trimming took 4 bases from V and 3 from J, leaving 13 bases between them. CDR3 DNA sequence: TGTGCCAGCAGCTTAACGCAGGGTTTCTACAATGAGCAGTTCTTC. It is translated as CASSLTQGFYNEQFF.

The J gene is TRBJ2-1, the V gene TRBV5-1, with a possible D match to TRBD1 (5 bases). The length of the CDR3 is 14 residues. CDR1 and CDR2 from the germline V gene are SGHRS and YFSETQ. Trimming cost V 0 bases and J 10 bases, with 14 bases left between them. The CDR3 region is CASSLDGDSGEQFF. In DNA, the CDR3 is TGCGCCAGCAGCTTGGATGGGGATTCAGGGGAGCAGTTCTTC.

The chain is built from TRBV5-4 and TRBJ2-2, with a weak D call TRBD2 (5 bases). V was trimmed by 1 base and J by 3 bases, leaving 10 bases between them. The germline CDR1 and CDR2 sequences are SGHNT and YYREEE (reference sequence). The CDR3 is 15 amino acids. CDR3 residues: CASSLKGGYTGELFF. CDR3 nucleotides: TGTGCCAGCAGCTTGAAAGGAGGATACACCGGGGAGCTGTTTTTT.